The 13 T cell receptor beta chains below all came from one sample that was sequenced in a study of OX40 agonist ivuxolimab in advanced cancers. Libraries were prepared by immunoSEQ multiplex PCR; TCRdb keeps only in-frame clonotypes and omits some of them. The sample has fewer than 90,000 clones, roughly 89% seen once. The sequences come from CD4+ or CD8+ T cells sorted from blood, collected in a trial of the OX40 agonist ivuxolimab. These receptors came from an adult with an advanced solid tumor such as melanoma, head and neck, liver or kidney cancer.

This chain links TRBV7-3 with TRBJ2-3, with D possibly being TRBD2 (6 bases). V was pared by 1 base and J by 6 bases, with 20 bases between. Germline lookup yields CDR1 SGHTA and CDR2 FQGTGA. The CDR3 covers 17 residues. The CDR3 loop is CASSLRGLATAQDTQYF. CDR3 bases: TGTGCCAGCAGCTTAAGAGGTCTAGCGACAGCACAGGATACGCAGTATTTT.

In nucleotides, the CDR3 is TGTGCCTGGAGTATCCAGCTCGGGTCCAGTGAGCAGTTCTTC. Amino acids: CAWSIQLGSSEQFF. The chain uses TRBV30 and TRBJ2-1; D ambiguous. V shed 2 bases and J shed 9 bases, with 17 bases lying between them. CDR3 size: 14 residues. CDR1 and CDR2 (germline): GTSNPN, SVGIG (reference sequence).

The chain couples TRBV5-1 to TRBJ2-7; D is unclear. This CDR3 contains 13 residues. Germline CDR1 and CDR2: SGHRS and YFSETQ. V lost 2 bases, J lost 3 bases, and 9 bases lay in between. The CDR3 sequence is CASSLGRNYEQYF. The CDR3 nucleotides read TGCGCCAGCAGCTTAGGCAGGAACTACGAGCAGTACTTC.

This clone was recorded once. V is TRBV5-6 and J is TRBJ2-5; 13 bases are a match to TRBD2. With V trimmed by 3 bases and J by 1 base, 12 bases remained unmatched. The germline V gene has CDR1 SGHDT and CDR2 YYEEEE. The CDR3 length is 19 residues. The CDR3 sequence is CASSWDPGLAGLIQETQYF. DNA of the CDR3: TGTGCCAGCAGCTGGGATCCGGGACTAGCGGGACTAATCCAAGAGACCCAGTACTTC.

The chain recombines TRBV5-1 with TRBJ2-2; D is perhaps TRBD1 (5 bases). Germline-derived CDR1 and CDR2 are SGHRS and YFSETQ. V was cut by 4 bases and J by 2 bases, with 15 bases left in between. This CDR3 has 16 residues. This CDR3 reads CASSMGPRPNTGELFF. CDR3 coding DNA: TGCGCCAGCAGCATGGGGCCAAGACCAAACACCGGGGAGCTGTTTTTT. Supplemented by reference TRBV5-1 and TRBJ2-2, the full variable domain reads KAGVTQTPRYLIKTRGQQVTLSCSPISGHRSVSWYQQTPGQGLQFLFEYFSETQRNKGNFPGRFSGRQFSNSRSEMNVSTLELGDSALYLCASSMGPRPNTGELFFGEGSRLTVL.

The chain joins TRBV19 to TRBJ1-1; a weak D match, TRBD1 (5 bases). Germline V gene sequence: CDR1 LNHDA, CDR2 SQIVND (reference sequence). Trimming took 7 bases from V and 1 from J, leaving 13 bases between them. This CDR3 is built from 14 residues. Here the CDR3 DNA reads TGTGCCAGTAACAGACTCGGGGGGAACACTGAAGCTTTCTTT. This encodes CASNRLGGNTEAFF.

The V call is TRBV28, the J call TRBJ2-6, with 7 bases lining up with TRBD2. The ends lost 6 bases at V and 3 bases at J; junction bases unmatched: 11. Per the germline V gene, CDR1 is MDHEN and CDR2 is SYDVKM. There are 17 residues in the CDR3. The CDR3 spells CASSPRLAIFGANVLTF. The CDR3 nucleotides read TGTGCCAGCAGCCCAAGACTAGCCATATTTGGGGCCAACGTCCTGACTTTC.

The genes are TRBV6-1 and TRBJ1-4, with a possible D match to TRBD1 (6 bases). CDR1 and CDR2 from the germline V gene are MNHNS and SASEGT. V dropped 3 bases and J dropped 7 bases, with 12 bases sitting between them. The CDR3 sequence is 14 residues long. The CDR3 sequence is CASSDAGAGEKLFF. The CDR3 bases are TGTGCCAGCAGTGATGCAGGGGCCGGTGAAAAACTGTTTTTT.

V and J are TRBV28 and TRBJ2-7; D is perhaps TRBD1 (6 bases). The germline V gene has CDR1 MDHEN and CDR2 SYDVKM. CDR3 size: 14 residues. Deletions cut 6 bases from V and 2 bases from J, with 14 bases between. The CDR3 region is CASRTQGTPYEQYF. The DNA of the CDR3 is TGTGCCAGCAGAACGCAGGGGACCCCCTACGAGCAGTACTTC.

The chain uses TRBV27 and TRBJ2-7; TRBD2 agrees at 10 bases. CDR3 size: 15 residues. The V gene's germline CDR1 is MNHEY and CDR2 SMNVEV (reference sequence). The V gene end was trimmed by 6 bases and the J gene end by 2 bases; junction bases not matched to a gene: 7. The CDR3, as DNA: TGTGCCAGCAGAATTATAGCGGGAGGCGCCTACGAGCAGTACTTC. Translated, it gives CASRIIAGGAYEQYF.

V usage is TRBV28 and J usage is TRBJ2-7; weak D call: TRBD2 (5 bases). Trimming removed 8 bases from V and 1 base from J, with 12 bases in between. The CDR3 has 13 residues. CDR1 is MDHEN and CDR2 is SYDVKM in the germline V gene. CDR3 sequence reads: CASRVGISYEQYF. The DNA of the CDR3 is TGTGCCAGCCGAGTCGGGATATCCTACGAGCAGTACTTC.

This clone was observed once. The rearrangement uses TRBV6-5 and TRBJ2-7, with D possibly TRBD2 on 5 matching bases. Germline V CDR1 and CDR2: MNHEY, SVGAGI. The CDR3 extends over 14 amino acids. With 6 bases removed from V and 0 bases from J, the gap between germline ends came to 12 bases. In DNA, the CDR3 is TGTGCCAGCAGGAAAAGCGGTAGCTCCTACGAGCAGTACTTC. The encoded protein is CASRKSGSSYEQYF.

With regard to this clone: Other nucleotide sequences from this sample produce the same CDR3. The V gene is TRBV10-3, the J gene TRBJ2-5; 8 bases are a match to TRBD1. Germline trimming cut 5 bases from V and 5 bases from J; bases unmatched to any gene: 4. The length of the CDR3 is 13 residues. The germline gives CDR1 ENHRY, CDR2 SYGVKD. The CDR3 region has the DNA TGTGCCATCAGTCAGGGGGCACGGGAGACCCAGTACTTC. Its protein product is CAISQGARETQYF.